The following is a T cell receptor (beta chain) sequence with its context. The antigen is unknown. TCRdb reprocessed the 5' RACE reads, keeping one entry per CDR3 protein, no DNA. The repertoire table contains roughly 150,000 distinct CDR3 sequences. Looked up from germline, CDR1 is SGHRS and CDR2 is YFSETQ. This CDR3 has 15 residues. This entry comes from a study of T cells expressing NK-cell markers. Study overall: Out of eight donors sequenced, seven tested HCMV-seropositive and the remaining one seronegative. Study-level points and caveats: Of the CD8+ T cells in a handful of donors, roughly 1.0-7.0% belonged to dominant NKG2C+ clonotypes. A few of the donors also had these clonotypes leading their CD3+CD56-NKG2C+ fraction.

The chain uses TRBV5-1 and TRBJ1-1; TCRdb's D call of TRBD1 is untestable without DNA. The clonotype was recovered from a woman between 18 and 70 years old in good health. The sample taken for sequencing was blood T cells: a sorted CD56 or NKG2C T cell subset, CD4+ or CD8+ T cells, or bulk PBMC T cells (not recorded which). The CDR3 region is CASSLVRTVNTEAFF.